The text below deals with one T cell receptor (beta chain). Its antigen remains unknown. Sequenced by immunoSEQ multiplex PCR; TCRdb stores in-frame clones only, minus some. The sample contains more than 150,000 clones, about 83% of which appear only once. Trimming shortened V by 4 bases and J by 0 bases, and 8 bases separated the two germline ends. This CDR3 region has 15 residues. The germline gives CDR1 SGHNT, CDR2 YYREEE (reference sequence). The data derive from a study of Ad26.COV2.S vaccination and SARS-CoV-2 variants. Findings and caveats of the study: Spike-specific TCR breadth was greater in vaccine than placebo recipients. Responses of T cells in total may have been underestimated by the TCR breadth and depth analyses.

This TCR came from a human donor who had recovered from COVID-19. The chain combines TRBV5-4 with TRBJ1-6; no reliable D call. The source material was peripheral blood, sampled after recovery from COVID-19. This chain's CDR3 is CASSHSSSYNSPLHF. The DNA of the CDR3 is TGTGCCAGCAGCCATTCGAGCTCCTATAATTCACCCCTCCACTTT.